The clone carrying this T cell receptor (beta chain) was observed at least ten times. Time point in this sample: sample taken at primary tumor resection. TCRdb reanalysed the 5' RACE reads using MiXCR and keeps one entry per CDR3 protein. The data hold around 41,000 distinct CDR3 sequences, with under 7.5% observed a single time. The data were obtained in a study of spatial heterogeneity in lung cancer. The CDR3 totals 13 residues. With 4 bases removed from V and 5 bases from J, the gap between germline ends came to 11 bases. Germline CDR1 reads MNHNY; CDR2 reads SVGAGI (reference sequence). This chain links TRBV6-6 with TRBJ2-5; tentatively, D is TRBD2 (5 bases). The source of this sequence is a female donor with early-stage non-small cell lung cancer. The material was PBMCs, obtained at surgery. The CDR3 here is CASSSTSTETQYF. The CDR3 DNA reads TGTGCCAGCAGTTCCACTAGTACGGAGACCCAGTACTTC.